This T cell receptor (beta chain) was documented in a study of blood T cell dynamics during melanoma immunotherapy. Whole-study context: Standard first-line treatment here was pembrolizumab or nivolumab plus ipilimumab in metastatic melanoma.

J lost 7 bases, V lost 5 bases, and 17 bases had no gene match. The germline V gene has CDR1 MDHEN and CDR2 SYDVKM. CDR3 length equals 17 residues. As for time point: week 3, after first cycle of checkpoint inhibitor. Each bulk PBMC sample had roughly 0.35 ug DNA loaded. Generated by immunoSEQ multiplex PCR, the TCRdb table keeps only in-frame clones and is missing some. The sample lists about 4,200 clones; about 88% were seen once. This clonotype was sampled from a human donor with melanoma. Sequencing was performed on blood, taken from a patient treated with checkpoint blockade. The chain joins TRBV28 to TRBJ1-5; TRBD1 aligns across 7 bases. DNA for the CDR3: TGTGCCAGCAGTCTCCAACCGGGACAGTCGGCATCCCAGCCCCAGCATTTT. It codes for CASSLQPGQSASQPQHF.